Below are 21 T cell receptor beta chains sequenced from a single sample in a study of control samples from healthy donors and cancer patients. Measured with immunoSEQ multiplex PCR; TCRdb has only the in-frame clones, and not every one. The repertoire holds about 120,000 clones, about 91% seen once, with roughly 3.2% in the top ten. The sample taken for sequencing was blood. The receptors were gathered from a middle-aged man in good health.

This chain connects TRBV30 to TRBJ1-5; a weak D match, TRBD1 (5 bases). Trimming left V 0 bases short and J 5 bases short, with 8 bases between. This CDR3 is built from 13 residues. Germline CDR1 and CDR2: GTSNPN and SVGIG (reference sequence). In DNA, the CDR3 is TGTGCCTGGAGTGTATCGGGGGATCAGCCCCAGCATTTT. It yields the protein CAWSVSGDQPQHF.

This chain uses TRBV6-5 with TRBJ1-3, with D hard to call. The V end was cut by 2 bases, the J end by 0 bases, with 11 bases between. CDR1 is MNHEY and CDR2 is SVGAGI in the germline V gene. This CDR3 is built from 16 residues. CDR3: CASSYMTSSSGNTIYF. DNA of the CDR3: TGTGCCAGCAGTTACATGACATCGAGCTCTGGAAACACCATATATTTT.

CDR3 sequence (DNA): TGTGCCAGCAGATACGGGGGGAGCTCCTACAATGAGCAGTTCTTC. Translation: CASRYGGSSYNEQFF. The chain links TRBV5-6 to TRBJ2-1; TRBD2 agrees at 7 bases. The CDR3 runs 15 residues. Germline trimming cut 5 bases from V and 0 bases from J; bases unmatched to any gene: 5. Germline V lookup: CDR1 SGHDT, CDR2 YYEEEE.

This chain links TRBV19 with TRBJ2-1, with D tentatively TRBD2 (6 bases). The CDR3 totals 14 residues. CDR1 is LNHDA, CDR2 SQIVND, per germline (reference sequence). V was cut by 3 bases and J by 5 bases, with 11 bases left in between. The CDR3 DNA follows: TGTGCCAGTAGTATGACTAGTCCGAACAATGAGCAGTTCTTC. Translating gives CASSMTSPNNEQFF.

The chain recombines TRBV5-4 with TRBJ1-6; D possibly corresponds to TRBD1 (5 bases). The CDR3 sequence is 16 residues long. V gave up 4 bases and J gave up 5 bases, with 16 bases separating them. Per germline, CDR1 SGHNT and CDR2 YYREEE (reference sequence). CDR3 protein: CASSPDPGQDNSPLHF. CDR3 DNA: TGTGCCAGCAGCCCGGACCCAGGGCAGGATAATTCACCCCTCCACTTT.

The V call is TRBV5-4, the J call TRBJ2-2; weak D call: TRBD2 (5 bases). The CDR3 runs 14 residues. V was shortened by 3 bases and J by 0 bases, with 6 bases between the two germline ends. Germline loops: CDR1 SGHNT, CDR2 YYREEE (reference sequence). The CDR3 DNA follows: TGTGCCAGCAGCTGGGAGCCGAACACCGGGGAGCTGTTTTTT. This gives the protein CASSWEPNTGELFF.

This sequence joins TRBV4-2 and TRBJ1-6, with no clear D. Trimming stripped 3 bases from V and 6 bases from J, with 12 bases between. The CDR3 is 15 residues long. The germline gives CDR1 LGHNA, CDR2 YNFKEQ. CDR3 region: CASSQRPDPNSPLHF. CDR3 DNA sequence: TGTGCCAGCAGCCAGCGGCCGGATCCTAATTCACCCCTCCACTTT.

The chain is built from TRBV3-1 (or the pseudogene TRBV3-2) and TRBJ1-1; the D is unclear. V lost 3 bases and J lost 0, with 2 bases in between. The CDR3 consists of 12 residues. The germline V gene encodes CDR1 LGHDT and CDR2 YNNKEL (reference sequence). This CDR3 is CASSHLNTEAFF. The CDR3 DNA is TGTGCCAGCAGCCACCTGAACACTGAAGCTTTCTTT.

V and J are TRBV2 and TRBJ1-4, with D hard to call. CDR1 and CDR2 from the germline V gene are SNHLY and FYNNEI. Trimming pared 8 bases from V and 4 bases from J, leaving 8 bases between. The CDR3 has 12 residues. CDR3 sequence reads: CASSGRNEKLFF. CDR3 bases: TGTGCCAGCTCAGGTCGTAATGAAAAACTGTTTTTT.

This clone occurred once. The V gene is TRBV2, the J gene TRBJ1-6; a possible D gene is TRBD1 (6 bases). The CDR3 length is 15 residues. CDR1 is SNHLY, CDR2 FYNNEI, per germline. V lost 6 bases and J lost 2, with 11 bases in between. In DNA form, the CDR3 reads TGTGCCAGCAGCGGAGGGGGGACCTATAATTCACCCCTCCACTTT. Translated, it gives CASSGGGTYNSPLHF.

The rearrangement links TRBV2 to TRBJ1-2; the D is unclear. This CDR3 is built from 16 residues. From germline, CDR1 is SNHLY and CDR2 FYNNEI. V dropped 6 bases and J dropped 8 bases, with 25 bases sitting between them. The CDR3 spells CASSAEAGRLYGGYTF. CDR3 nucleotide sequence: TGTGCCAGCAGCGCGGAGGCAGGCCGGCTATATGGGGGCTACACCTTC.

The V call is TRBV18, the J call TRBJ2-5; possible D gene TRBD1, 6 bases. Germline-derived CDR1 and CDR2 are KGHSH and LQKENI. The CDR3 is made up of 14 amino acids. The V end lost 2 bases, the J end lost 2 bases, and 9 bases lay between the germline ends. DNA for the CDR3: TGTGCCAGCTCACCAGTTGGACAGCAAGAGACCCAGTACTTC. Protein: CASSPVGQQETQYF.

V and J are TRBV6-5 and TRBJ2-1; TRBD1 agrees at 9 bases. The V gene's germline CDR1 is MNHEY and CDR2 SVGAGI. V trimming: 7 bases; J trimming: 11 bases; junction bases outside the gene matches: 15. The CDR3 has 15 residues. The CDR3 nucleotides are TGTGCCAGCATTCACCGGACAGGGGTCGGAGGGAAGCAGTTCTTC. Its translation: CASIHRTGVGGKQFF.

The rearrangement uses TRBV3-1 (or the pseudogene TRBV3-2) and TRBJ2-3; 10 nucleotides agree with TRBD2. The CDR3 contains 16 residues. Looked up from germline, CDR1 is LGHDT and CDR2 is YNNKEL (reference sequence). The trim removed 4 bases at V and 2 bases at J, leaving 6 bases unmatched. The CDR3 loop is CASSLIAGGLTDTQYF. The CDR3 DNA reads as TGTGCCAGCAGCCTGATAGCGGGGGGACTCACAGATACGCAGTATTTT.

The gene calls are TRBV7-9 and TRBJ2-1; no definite D call. Germline V CDR1 and CDR2: SEHNR, FQNEAQ (reference sequence). With 0 bases removed from V and 0 bases from J, the gap between germline ends came to 3 bases. The CDR3 spans 14 residues. CDR3 nucleotide sequence: TGTGCCAGCAGCTTAGCTAGCTCCTACAATGAGCAGTTCTTC. Translated, it gives CASSLASSYNEQFF.

A remark on this clone: A read error may account for a junction end that differs from germline. The genes are TRBV7-9 and TRBJ2-2; D is undetermined. Germline-derived CDR1 and CDR2 are SEHNR and FQNEAQ (reference sequence). The CDR3 is 10 residues long. CDR3 sequence: CASSTRELFF. CDR3 nucleotide sequence: TGTGCCAGCAGCACCCGGGAGCTGTTTTTT. The full variable domain, completed using reference TRBV7-9 and TRBJ2-2, is DTGVSQNPRHKITKRGQNVTFRCDPISEHNRLYWYRQTLGQGPEFLTYFQNEAQLEKSRLLSDRFSAERPKGSFSTLEIQRTEQGDSAMYLCASSTRELFFGEGSRLTVL.

The V and J genes are TRBV4-1 and TRBJ2-7, with unresolved D. Trimming took off 1 base at V and 2 bases at J, with 6 bases between the two ends. The CDR3 is 13 residues long. Germline CDR1 reads MGHRA; CDR2 reads YSYEKL. The CDR3 nucleotides are TGCGCCAGCAGCCAAGGATTGGCCTACGAGCAGTACTTC. Amino acid sequence: CASSQGLAYEQYF.

The rearrangement uses TRBV18 and TRBJ1-4, with unresolved D. Trimming removed 3 bases from V and 0 bases from J, with 8 bases in between. This CDR3 is 15 amino acids long. Per germline, CDR1 KGHSH and CDR2 LQKENI. The CDR3 DNA sequence: TGTGCCAGCTCACCCAACAGCGCAACTAATGAAAAACTGTTTTTT. The encoded protein is CASSPNSATNEKLFF.

This clone was counted once. CDR3 protein: CASSAGGSEQYF. The CDR3 coding sequence is TGTGCCAGCAGCGCGGGCGGGAGCGAGCAGTACTTC. The chain combines TRBV5-6 with TRBJ2-7; 7 bases line up with TRBD2. Germline trimming cut 4 bases from V and 6 bases from J; bases unmatched to any gene: 4. This CDR3 has 12 residues. Germline V gene lookup returns CDR1 SGHDT and CDR2 YYEEEE.

The J gene is TRBJ1-1, the V gene TRBV6-2 or TRBV6-3; no clear D. The CDR3 extends over 11 amino acids. Trimming cost V 5 bases and J 8 bases, with 9 bases left between them. From germline, CDR1 is MNHEY and CDR2 SVGEGT. The CDR3 reads CASSDGSEAFF. The CDR3 DNA is TGTGCCAGCAGTGACGGATCCGAAGCTTTCTTT.

The J gene is TRBJ2-7, the V gene TRBV19; the match to TRBD1 covers 8 bases. With V trimmed by 7 bases and J by 1 base, 6 bases remained unmatched. The CDR3 spans 14 residues. Germline V lookup: CDR1 LNHDA, CDR2 SQIVND (reference sequence). CDR3 sequence reads: CASKPRGQSYEQYF. The CDR3 DNA follows: TGTGCCAGTAAACCCAGGGGGCAGTCCTACGAGCAGTACTTC.